Presented here are 25 T cell receptor beta chains from one specimen sequenced in a study of cytotoxic CD8 clonotypes in ibrutinib-treated CLL. The data were produced by immunoSEQ multiplex PCR, yet TCRdb's version contains in-frame clones alone and is incomplete. The data hold about 160,000 clones, with about 84% observed a single time. This specimen was PBMCs, taken after 24 months of ibrutinib treatment. Every receptor here comes from a human donor with chronic lymphocytic leukemia.

This chain links TRBV30 with TRBJ2-6; no clear D gene. Trimming removed 0 bases at V and 0 bases at J, with 3 bases between. CDR1 and CDR2 (germline): GTSNPN, SVGIG (reference sequence). The CDR3 length is 14 residues. The CDR3 reads CAWSVGSGANVLTF. The CDR3, as DNA: TGTGCCTGGAGTGTCGGCTCTGGGGCCAACGTCCTGACTTTC.

The chain couples TRBV4-3 to TRBJ2-1; D is uncertain. This CDR3 has 15 residues. V was trimmed by 5 bases and J by 3 bases, leaving 14 bases between them. Germline V lookup: CDR1 LGHNA, CDR2 YSLEER. CDR3 sequence: CASSDRVALYNEQFF. CDR3 in DNA: TGCGCCAGCAGCGATCGGGTGGCTCTCTACAATGAGCAGTTCTTC.

V gene TRBV25-1 combines with J gene TRBJ2-1; D remains ambiguous. V was pared by 0 bases and J by 5 bases, with 8 bases between. This CDR3 spans 14 amino acids. Germline assignment: CDR1 MGHDK and CDR2 SYGVNS. The CDR3 sequence: CASSEYRPNNEQFF. CDR3 sequence (DNA): TGTGCCAGCAGTGAATATCGCCCGAACAATGAGCAGTTCTTC.

CDR3 amino acids: CASSLGEPGLANYGYTF. Here the CDR3 DNA reads TGCGCCAGCAGCTTGGGGGAACCAGGGTTAGCTAACTATGGCTACACCTTC. This sequence joins TRBV5-1 and TRBJ1-2; perhaps TRBD1 as D (5 bases). Between the trimmed V and J ends, which lost 0 bases and 0 bases, there was a span of 15 bases. The CDR3 has 17 residues. CDR1 and CDR2 from the germline V gene are SGHRS and YFSETQ.

J is TRBJ1-1 and V is TRBV6-6; D may be TRBD1 (6 bases). Trimming shortened V by 5 bases and J by 0 bases, and 10 bases separated the two germline ends. CDR1 MNHNY and CDR2 SVGAGI come from the germline V gene (reference sequence). This CDR3 has 14 amino acids. In nucleotides, the CDR3 is TGTGCCAGCAGTCCCGACAGGCTGAACACTGAAGCTTTCTTT. This sequence encodes CASSPDRLNTEAFF.

This clone has a single count. The chain joins TRBV6-5 to TRBJ2-2; 8 positions match TRBD2. Germline V CDR1 and CDR2: MNHEY, SVGAGI. V shed 6 bases, J shed 6 bases, and the junction held 9 bases outside the gene matches. The CDR3 sequence is 15 residues long. CDR3 DNA: TGTGCCAGCAGCCCCCCGGGACTAGTTTCCGGGGAGCTGTTTTTT. It encodes CASSPPGLVSGELFF.

This clone was detected only once. The chain joins TRBV7-9 to TRBJ2-2; the match to TRBD1 covers 7 bases. The CDR3 contains 14 residues. Per the germline V gene, CDR1 is SEHNR and CDR2 is FQNEAQ (reference sequence). The trim removed 7 bases at V and 7 bases at J, leaving 9 bases unmatched. CDR3 nucleotides: TGTGCCAGCAACCTACAGGGGCGTGGCGGGGAGCTGTTTTTT. Translated, it gives CASNLQGRGGELFF.

This chain links TRBV5-4 with TRBJ2-1; D might be TRBD2 (5 bases). V lost 3 bases, J lost 2 bases, and 15 bases lay in between. The germline V gene encodes CDR1 SGHNT and CDR2 YYREEE (reference sequence). CDR3 length: 16 amino acids. This CDR3 is CASSSISGIPYNEQFF. Here the CDR3 DNA reads TGTGCCAGCAGCTCGATTTCCGGGATCCCCTACAATGAGCAGTTCTTC.

The chain is built from TRBV7-2 and TRBJ2-7; D is tentatively TRBD1 or TRBD2 (5 bases each). There are 15 residues in the CDR3. CDR1 SGHTA and CDR2 FQGNSA come from the germline V gene. The V gene lost 1 base and the J gene lost 2 bases, with 12 bases spanning the gap. This CDR3 reads CASSLVSTAAYEQYF. The CDR3 DNA reads TGTGCCAGCAGCTTAGTCTCGACAGCGGCCTACGAGCAGTACTTC.

This chain connects TRBV15 to TRBJ1-1; unclear D gene. Germline lookup yields CDR1 LNHNV and CDR2 YYDKDF (reference sequence). Trimming shortened V by 6 bases and J by 0 bases, and 23 bases separated the two germline ends. This CDR3 spans 18 amino acids. CDR3 in amino acids: CATSGRAPGPVMNTEAFF. CDR3 DNA: TGTGCCACCAGTGGGCGTGCGCCAGGCCCTGTAATGAACACTGAAGCTTTCTTT.

The chain is built from TRBV27 and TRBJ1-1; a weak D match, TRBD1 (6 bases). Germline lookup yields CDR1 MNHEY and CDR2 SMNVEV (reference sequence). The CDR3 contains 12 residues. Trimming stripped 6 bases from V and 4 bases from J, with 9 bases between. As DNA, the CDR3 is TGTGCCAGCAGGAGGACAGCCACTGAAGCTTTCTTT. It yields the protein CASRRTATEAFF.

CDR3: CASSLMSGRLETQYF. Here the CDR3 DNA reads TGTGCCAGCAGCTTAATGAGTGGGAGGCTCGAGACCCAGTACTTC. The chain is built from TRBV7-3 and TRBJ2-5, with D perhaps matching TRBD2 (6 bases). The germline gives CDR1 SGHTA, CDR2 FQGTGA. The length of the CDR3 is 15 residues. V lost 1 base and J 5 bases, leaving 14 bases between the germline ends.

This CDR3 is CASSVGLAGGPDTQYF. CDR3 nucleotide sequence: TGCGCCAGCAGCGTCGGACTAGCGGGGGGCCCAGATACGCAGTATTTT. The V gene is TRBV5-1, the J gene TRBJ2-3; 14 bases are shared with TRBD2. Germline CDR1 and CDR2: SGHRS and YFSETQ. Losses at the gene ends were 4 bases for V and 4 bases for J; bases not matched to a gene: 5. This CDR3 has 16 residues.

The CDR3 nucleotides are TGTGCCAGCAGCGTAGCGGGGACTAGCTATGAGCAGTTCTTC. Its translation: CASSVAGTSYEQFF. The gene calls are TRBV9 and TRBJ2-1; 9 bases match TRBD2. CDR3 length: 14 amino acids. The V gene end was trimmed by 0 bases and the J gene end by 8 bases; junction bases not matched to a gene: 3. Per germline, CDR1 SGDLS and CDR2 YYNGEE.

This sequence joins TRBV28 and TRBJ2-6; D may be TRBD1 (6 bases). CDR1 and CDR2 (germline): MDHEN, SYDVKM. V lost 2 bases and J 4 bases, leaving 12 bases between the germline ends. The CDR3 extends over 16 amino acids. In DNA, the CDR3 is TGTGCCAGCAGTTTACCCAGGGGTGACGGGGCCAACGTCCTGACTTTC. Translating it yields CASSLPRGDGANVLTF.

This clone is a singleton in its sample. The V call is TRBV11-2, the J call TRBJ2-7; D call uncertain. The CDR3 loop spans 16 amino acids. Germline CDR1 reads SGHAT; CDR2 reads FQNNGV. With 4 bases removed from V and 3 bases from J, the gap between germline ends came to 19 bases. The CDR3 region is CASSSQVNPPHYEQYF. Here the CDR3 DNA reads TGTGCCAGCAGCTCTCAGGTCAACCCTCCGCACTACGAGCAGTACTTC.

The chain recombines TRBV6-5 with TRBJ1-2, with D perhaps TRBD1 (5 bases). The length of the CDR3 is 13 residues. Deletions cut 2 bases from V and 5 bases from J, with 9 bases between. Germline CDR1 MNHEY, CDR2 SVGAGI. The CDR3 DNA reads TGTGCCAGCAGTTACAAAACAGGATATGGCTACACCTTC. Encoded protein: CASSYKTGYGYTF.

The rearrangement uses TRBV2 and TRBJ2-7, with D uncertain. Trimming cost V 3 bases and J 2 bases, with 5 bases left between them. Germline CDR1 SNHLY, CDR2 FYNNEI. This CDR3 has 12 amino acids. DNA for the CDR3: TGTGCCAGCAGTGATTCCACCTACGAGCAGTACTTC. It codes for CASSDSTYEQYF. Looking up the rest from reference TRBV2 and TRBJ2-7 gives the full variable domain: EPEVTQTPSHQVTQMGQEVILRCVPISNHLYFYWYRQILGQKVEFLVSFYNNEISEKSEIFDDQFSVERPDGSNFTLKIRSTKLEDSAMYFCASSDSTYEQYFGPGTRLTVT.

The V gene is TRBV6-1, the J gene TRBJ2-5, with D tentatively TRBD1 or TRBD2 (5 bases each). Trimming took 2 bases from V and 7 from J, leaving 17 bases between them. The CDR3 is 15 amino acids. Germline V CDR1 and CDR2: MNHNS, SASEGT. CDR3 region: CASSELGDLKGTQYF. CDR3 bases: TGTGCCAGCAGTGAATTAGGGGACCTGAAAGGGACCCAGTACTTC.

V and J are TRBV19 and TRBJ1-6, with D possibly matching TRBD1 (5 bases). Germline CDR1 and CDR2: LNHDA and SQIVND (reference sequence). CDR3 length equals 15 residues. The V end was cut by 5 bases, the J end by 4 bases, with 12 bases between. DNA for the CDR3: TGTGCCAGTAGTCCGGGGACGGTATATAATTCACCCCTCCACTTT. Translated, it gives CASSPGTVYNSPLHF. Based on the CDR3 plus reference TRBV19 and TRBJ1-6, the full variable domain is DGGITQSPKYLFRKEGQNVTLSCEQNLNHDAMYWYRQDPGQGLRLIYYSQIVNDFQKGDIAEGYSVSREKKESFPLTVTSAQKNPTAFYLCASSPGTVYNSPLHFGNGTRLTVT.

This clone was counted a single time. The chain employs TRBV6-5 and TRBJ1-2; the D is unclear. Germline lookup yields CDR1 MNHEY and CDR2 SVGAGI. Trimming pared 0 bases from V and 1 base from J, leaving 9 bases between. The CDR3 runs 15 residues. The CDR3 here is CASSYSSGINYGYTF. The CDR3 nucleotides read TGTGCCAGCAGTTACTCGAGTGGTATTAACTATGGCTACACCTTC.

The chain recombines TRBV29-1 with TRBJ2-7, with TRBD1 matching over 10 bases. This CDR3 region has 14 residues. The trim removed 5 bases at V and 4 bases at J, leaving 8 bases unmatched. CDR1 and CDR2 (germline): SQVTM, ANQGSEA. CDR3 loop: CSVLPGQGNYEQYF. The CDR3 DNA reads TGCAGCGTTTTACCGGGACAGGGGAATTACGAGCAGTACTTC.

Comments on this clone: Relative to the germline gene, one junction end is altered; a read error may explain this. V is TRBV5-3 and J is TRBJ1-2, with D possibly TRBD1 on 6 matching bases. TRBV5-3 is an open reading frame, and its role is uncertain. This CDR3 has 14 amino acids. The CDR3 is CASSLSNRVGGYTF. CDR3 nucleotide sequence: TGTGCCAGCAGCTTATCTAACAGGGTCGGAGGCTACACCTTC.

A single count supports this clone. This sequence joins TRBV7-2 and TRBJ2-1; unclear D gene. CDR1 SGHTA and CDR2 FQGNSA come from the germline V gene. V lost 5 bases and J 4 bases, leaving 15 bases between the germline ends. The CDR3 loop spans 15 amino acids. CDR3 sequence reads: CASSPTYIRYNEQFF. The CDR3 DNA is TGTGCCAGCAGCCCCACCTATATAAGATACAATGAGCAGTTCTTC.

This chain links TRBV11-2 with TRBJ2-7; TRBD2 aligns across 8 bases. V was pared by 4 bases and J by 3 bases, with 8 bases of the junction left unmatched. The CDR3 has 15 residues. CDR1 SGHAT and CDR2 FQNNGV come from the germline V gene. The CDR3 DNA follows: TGTGCCAGCAGCTCCTACGAGCGGGGGAGCTACGAGCAGTACTTC. Protein: CASSSYERGSYEQYF.